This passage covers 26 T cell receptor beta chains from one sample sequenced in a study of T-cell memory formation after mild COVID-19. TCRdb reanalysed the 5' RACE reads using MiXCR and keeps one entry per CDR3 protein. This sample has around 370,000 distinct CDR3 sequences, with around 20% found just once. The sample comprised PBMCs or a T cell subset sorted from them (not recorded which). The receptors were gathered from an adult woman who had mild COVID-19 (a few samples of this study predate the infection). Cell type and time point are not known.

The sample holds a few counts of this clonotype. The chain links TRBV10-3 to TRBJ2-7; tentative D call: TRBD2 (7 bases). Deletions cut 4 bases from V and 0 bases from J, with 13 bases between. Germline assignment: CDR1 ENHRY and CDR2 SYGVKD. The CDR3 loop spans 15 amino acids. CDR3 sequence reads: CAISGKGGVSYEQYF. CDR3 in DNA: TGTGCCATCAGTGGAAAGGGGGGGGTCTCCTACGAGCAGTACTTC.

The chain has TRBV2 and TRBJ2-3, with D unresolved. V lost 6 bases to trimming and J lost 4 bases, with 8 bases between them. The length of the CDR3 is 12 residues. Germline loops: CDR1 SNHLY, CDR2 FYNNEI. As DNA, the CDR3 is TGTGCCAGCAGCGCACAGTCAGATACGCAGTATTTT. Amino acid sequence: CASSAQSDTQYF. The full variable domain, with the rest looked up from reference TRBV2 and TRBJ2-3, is EPEVTQTPSHQVTQMGQEVILRCVPISNHLYFYWYRQILGQKVEFLVSFYNNEISEKSEIFDDQFSVERPDGSNFTLKIRSTKLEDSAMYFCASSAQSDTQYFGPGTRLTVL.

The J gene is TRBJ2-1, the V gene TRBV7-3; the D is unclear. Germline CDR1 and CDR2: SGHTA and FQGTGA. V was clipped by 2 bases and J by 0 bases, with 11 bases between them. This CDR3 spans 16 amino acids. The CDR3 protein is CASSLDGQSSYNEQFF. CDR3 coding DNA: TGTGCCAGCAGCTTAGATGGCCAGAGCTCCTACAATGAGCAGTTCTTC.

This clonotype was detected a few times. The CDR3 DNA reads as TGCAGCGTTGGTCGGAAGCTGACGGGGGGCGACGAAGCTTTCTTT. As protein: CSVGRKLTGGDEAFF. V is TRBV29-1 and J is TRBJ1-1; a possible D gene is TRBD1 (6 bases). Germline CDR1 is SQVTM and CDR2 is ANQGSEA. The ends were cut back, 4 bases at V and 8 bases at J, with 23 bases in the middle. The CDR3 contains 15 residues. Complete variable domain (other parts from reference TRBV29-1 and TRBJ1-1): SAVISQKPSRDICQRGTSLTIQCQVDSQVTMMFWYRQQPGQSLTLIATANQGSEATYESGFVIDKFPISRPNLTFSTLTVSNMSPEDSSIYLCSVGRKLTGGDEAFFGQGTRLTVV.

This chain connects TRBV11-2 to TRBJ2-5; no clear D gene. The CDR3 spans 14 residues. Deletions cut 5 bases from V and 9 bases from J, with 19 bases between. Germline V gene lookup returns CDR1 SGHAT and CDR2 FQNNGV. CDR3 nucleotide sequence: TGTGCCAGCAGCCCCCCCCTCTCGATGGTGGCCCAGTACTTC. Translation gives CASSPPLSMVAQYF.

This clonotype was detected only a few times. The CDR3 DNA follows: TGTGCCAGCAGCCAAGCGAGGACAGGGTACACTGAAGCTTTCTTT. Translation gives CASSQARTGYTEAFF. J is TRBJ1-1 and V is TRBV3-1; TRBD1 agrees at 8 bases. Germline assignment: CDR1 LGHDT and CDR2 YNNKEL (reference sequence). This CDR3 contains 15 residues. The J segment lost 3 bases and the V segment lost 1 base, leaving 4 bases of the junction unmatched.

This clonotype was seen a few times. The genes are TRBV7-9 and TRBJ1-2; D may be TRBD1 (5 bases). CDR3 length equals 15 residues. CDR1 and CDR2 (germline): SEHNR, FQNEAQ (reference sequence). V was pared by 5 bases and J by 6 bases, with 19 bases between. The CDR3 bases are TGTGCCAGCAGCCCCCGGGACGCCCCTCGGAATGGCTACACCTTC. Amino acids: CASSPRDAPRNGYTF.

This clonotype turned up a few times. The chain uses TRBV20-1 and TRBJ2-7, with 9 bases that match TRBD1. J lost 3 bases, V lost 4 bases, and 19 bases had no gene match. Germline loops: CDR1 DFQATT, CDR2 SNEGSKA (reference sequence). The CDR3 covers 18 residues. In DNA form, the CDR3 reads TGCAGTGCTAAGACGGAAACAGGGGGCACCATTGATTACTACGAGCAGTACTTC. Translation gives CSAKTETGGTIDYYEQYF.

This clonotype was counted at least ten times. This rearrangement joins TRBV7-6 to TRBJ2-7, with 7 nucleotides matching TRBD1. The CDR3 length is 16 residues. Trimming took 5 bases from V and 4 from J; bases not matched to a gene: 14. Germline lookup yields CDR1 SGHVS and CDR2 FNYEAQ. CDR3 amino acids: CASSTGQDNSPYEQYF. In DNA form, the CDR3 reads TGTGCCAGCAGCACCGGACAGGACAATTCCCCGTACGAGCAGTACTTC.

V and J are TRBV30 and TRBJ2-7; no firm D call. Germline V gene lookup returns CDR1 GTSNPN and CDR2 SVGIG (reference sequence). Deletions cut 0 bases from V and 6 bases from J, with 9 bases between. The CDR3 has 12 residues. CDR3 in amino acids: CAWSVLSSEQYF. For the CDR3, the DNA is TGTGCCTGGAGTGTACTAAGTAGCGAGCAGTACTTC. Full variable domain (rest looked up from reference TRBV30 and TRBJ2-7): SQTIHQWPATLVQPVGSPLSLECTVEGTSNPNLYWYRQAAGRGLQLLFYSVGIGQISSEVPQNLSASRPQDRQFILSSKKLLLSDSGFYLCAWSVLSSEQYFGPGTRLTVT.

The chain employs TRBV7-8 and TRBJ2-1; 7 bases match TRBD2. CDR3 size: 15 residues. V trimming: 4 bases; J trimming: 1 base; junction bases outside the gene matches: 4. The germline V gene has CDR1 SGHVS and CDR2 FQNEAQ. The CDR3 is CASSWGGASYNEQFF. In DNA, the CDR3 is TGTGCCAGCAGCTGGGGGGGAGCATCCTACAATGAGCAGTTCTTC.

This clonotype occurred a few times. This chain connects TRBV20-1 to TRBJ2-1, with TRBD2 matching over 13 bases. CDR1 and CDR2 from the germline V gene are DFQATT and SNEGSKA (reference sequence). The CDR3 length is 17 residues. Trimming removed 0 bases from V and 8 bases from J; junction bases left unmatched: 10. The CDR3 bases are TGCAGTGCTAGAGATCCCAGGACTAGCGGGAGTCCCTATGAGCAGTTCTTC. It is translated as CSARDPRTSGSPYEQFF.

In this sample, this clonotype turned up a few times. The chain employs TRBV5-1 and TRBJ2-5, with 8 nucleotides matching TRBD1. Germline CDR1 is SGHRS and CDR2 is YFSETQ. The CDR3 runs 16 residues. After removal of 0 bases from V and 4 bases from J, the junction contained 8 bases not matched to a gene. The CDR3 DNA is TGCGCCAGCAGCTTGGCTAGGACAGGGCCCCCAGAGACCCAGTACTTC. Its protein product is CASSLARTGPPETQYF.

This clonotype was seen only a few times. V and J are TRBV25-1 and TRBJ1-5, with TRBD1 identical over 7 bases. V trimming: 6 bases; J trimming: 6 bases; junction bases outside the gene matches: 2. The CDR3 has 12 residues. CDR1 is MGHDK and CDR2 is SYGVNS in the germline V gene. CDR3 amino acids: CASRQGFQPQHF. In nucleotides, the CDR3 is TGTGCCAGCAGACAGGGGTTTCAGCCCCAGCATTTT.

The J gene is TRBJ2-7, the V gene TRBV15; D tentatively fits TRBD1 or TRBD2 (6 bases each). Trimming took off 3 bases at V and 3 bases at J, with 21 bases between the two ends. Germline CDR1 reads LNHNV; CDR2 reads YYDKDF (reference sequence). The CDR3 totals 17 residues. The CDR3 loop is CATSREGVGGLSYEQYF. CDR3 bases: TGTGCCACCAGCAGGGAGGGTGTTGGGGGGCTGAGCTACGAGCAGTACTTC.

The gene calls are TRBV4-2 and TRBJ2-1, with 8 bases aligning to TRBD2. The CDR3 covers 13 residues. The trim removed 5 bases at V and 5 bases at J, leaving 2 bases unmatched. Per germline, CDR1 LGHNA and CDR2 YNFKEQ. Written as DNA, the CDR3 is TGTGCCAGCAGCTGGCGGGGGGACAATGAGCAGTTCTTC. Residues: CASSWRGDNEQFF.

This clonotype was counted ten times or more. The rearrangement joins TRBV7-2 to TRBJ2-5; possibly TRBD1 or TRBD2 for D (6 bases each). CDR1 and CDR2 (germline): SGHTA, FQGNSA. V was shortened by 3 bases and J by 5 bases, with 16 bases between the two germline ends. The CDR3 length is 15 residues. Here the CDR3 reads CASSLKGGRWETQYF. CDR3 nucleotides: TGTGCCAGCAGCTTGAAGGGGGGCCGGTGGGAGACCCAGTACTTC.

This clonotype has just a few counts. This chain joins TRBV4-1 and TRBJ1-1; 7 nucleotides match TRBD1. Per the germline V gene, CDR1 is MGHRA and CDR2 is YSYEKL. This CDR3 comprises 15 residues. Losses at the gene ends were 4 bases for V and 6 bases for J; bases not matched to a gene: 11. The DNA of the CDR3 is TGCGCCAGCAGCCCCCTTCGACAGGGCAGGTCTGAAGCTTTCTTT. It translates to CASSPLRQGRSEAFF.

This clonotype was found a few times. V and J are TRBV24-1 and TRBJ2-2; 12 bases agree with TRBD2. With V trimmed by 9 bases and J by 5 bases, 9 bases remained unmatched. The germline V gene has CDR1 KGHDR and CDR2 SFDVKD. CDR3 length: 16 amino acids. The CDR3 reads CATRETSGGHTGELFF. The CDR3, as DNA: TGTGCCACCCGAGAGACTAGCGGGGGTCATACCGGGGAGCTGTTTTTT.

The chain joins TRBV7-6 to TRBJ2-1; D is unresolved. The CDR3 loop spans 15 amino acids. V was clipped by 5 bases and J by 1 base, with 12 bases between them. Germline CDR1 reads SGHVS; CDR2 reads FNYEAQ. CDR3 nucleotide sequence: TGTGCCAGCAGCCCCTTCGTGTCATCCTACAATGAGCAGTTCTTC. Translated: CASSPFVSSYNEQFF.

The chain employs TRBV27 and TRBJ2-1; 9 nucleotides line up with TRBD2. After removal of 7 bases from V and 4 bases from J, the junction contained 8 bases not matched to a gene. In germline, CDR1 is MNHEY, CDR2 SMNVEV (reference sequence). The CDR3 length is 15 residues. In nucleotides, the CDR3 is TGTGCCAGCATTCGTAGCGGGGGCGGGTACAATGAGCAGTTCTTC. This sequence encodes CASIRSGGGYNEQFF.

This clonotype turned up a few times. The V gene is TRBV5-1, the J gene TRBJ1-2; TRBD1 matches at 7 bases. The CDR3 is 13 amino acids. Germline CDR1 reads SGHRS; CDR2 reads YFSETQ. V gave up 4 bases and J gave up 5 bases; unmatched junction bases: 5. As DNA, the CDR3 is TGCGCCAGCAGCGGAGGGACAGAGTATGGCTACACCTTC. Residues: CASSGGTEYGYTF. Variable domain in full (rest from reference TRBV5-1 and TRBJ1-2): KAGVTQTPRYLIKTRGQQVTLSCSPISGHRSVSWYQQTPGQGLQFLFEYFSETQRNKGNFPGRFSGRQFSNSRSEMNVSTLELGDSALYLCASSGGTEYGYTFGSGTRLTVV.

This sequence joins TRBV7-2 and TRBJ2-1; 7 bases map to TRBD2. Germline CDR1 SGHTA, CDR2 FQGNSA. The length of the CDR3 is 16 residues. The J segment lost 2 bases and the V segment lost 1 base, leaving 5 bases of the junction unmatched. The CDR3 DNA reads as TGTGCCAGCAGCTTAGGAGCAGCGGGACCCTACAATGAGCAGTTCTTC. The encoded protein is CASSLGAAGPYNEQFF.

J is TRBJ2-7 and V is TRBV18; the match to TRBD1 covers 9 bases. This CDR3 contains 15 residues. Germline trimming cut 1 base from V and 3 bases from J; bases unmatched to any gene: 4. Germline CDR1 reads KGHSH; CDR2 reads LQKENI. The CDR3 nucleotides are TGTGCCAGCTCACCACGGGGGACAGGGAACTACGAGCAGTACTTC. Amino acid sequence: CASSPRGTGNYEQYF.

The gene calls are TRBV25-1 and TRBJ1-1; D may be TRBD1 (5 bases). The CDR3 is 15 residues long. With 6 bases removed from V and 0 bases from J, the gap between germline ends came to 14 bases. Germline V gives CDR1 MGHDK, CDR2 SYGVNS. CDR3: CASSGLTGLNTEAFF. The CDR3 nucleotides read TGTGCCAGCAGCGGACTCACAGGATTGAACACTGAAGCTTTCTTT.

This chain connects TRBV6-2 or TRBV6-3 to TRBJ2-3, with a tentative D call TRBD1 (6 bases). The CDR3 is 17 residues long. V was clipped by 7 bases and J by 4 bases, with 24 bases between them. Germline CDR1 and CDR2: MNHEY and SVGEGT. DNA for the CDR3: TGTGCCAGCACACACGCGGATTCTGACAGGTTTTCAGATACGCAGTATTTT. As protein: CASTHADSDRFSDTQYF.